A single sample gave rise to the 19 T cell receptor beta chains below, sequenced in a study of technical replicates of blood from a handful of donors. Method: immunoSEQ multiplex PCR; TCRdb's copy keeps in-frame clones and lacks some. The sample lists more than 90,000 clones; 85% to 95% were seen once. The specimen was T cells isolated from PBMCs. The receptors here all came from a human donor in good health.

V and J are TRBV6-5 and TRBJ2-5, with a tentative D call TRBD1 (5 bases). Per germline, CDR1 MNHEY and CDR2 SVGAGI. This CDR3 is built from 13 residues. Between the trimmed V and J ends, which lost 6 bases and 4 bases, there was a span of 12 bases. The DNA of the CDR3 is TGTGCCAGCAGAACCCAGGGTCCAGAGACCCAGTACTTC. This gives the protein CASRTQGPETQYF.

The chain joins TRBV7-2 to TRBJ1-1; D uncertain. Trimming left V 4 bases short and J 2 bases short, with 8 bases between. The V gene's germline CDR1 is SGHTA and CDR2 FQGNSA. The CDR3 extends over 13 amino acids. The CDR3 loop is CASSYQANTEAFF. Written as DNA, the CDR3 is TGTGCCAGCAGCTACCAAGCAAACACTGAAGCTTTCTTT. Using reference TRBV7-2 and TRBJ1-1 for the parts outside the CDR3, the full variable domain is GAGVSQSPSNKVTEKGKDVELRCDPISGHTALYWYRQSLGQGLEFLIYFQGNSAPDKSGLPSDRFSAERTGGSVSTLTIQRTQQEDSAVYLCASSYQANTEAFFGQGTRLTVV.

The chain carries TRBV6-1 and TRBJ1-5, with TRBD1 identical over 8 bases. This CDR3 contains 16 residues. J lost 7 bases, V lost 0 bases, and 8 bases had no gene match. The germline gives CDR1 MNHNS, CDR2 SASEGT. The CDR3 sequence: CASSEATAGGWQPQHF. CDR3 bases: TGTGCCAGCAGTGAAGCTACGGCAGGGGGCTGGCAGCCCCAGCATTTT.

CDR3 in DNA: TGTGCCAGCAGTAAGACAGGTAATAGGGCCTACTCCTACAATGAGCAGTTCTTC. Its translation is CASSKTGNRAYSYNEQFF. The chain recombines TRBV27 with TRBJ2-1, with a weak D call TRBD1 (6 bases). V was shortened by 5 bases and J by 0 bases, with 20 bases between the two germline ends. The germline CDR1 and CDR2 sequences are MNHEY and SMNVEV (reference sequence). The CDR3 runs to 18 residues.

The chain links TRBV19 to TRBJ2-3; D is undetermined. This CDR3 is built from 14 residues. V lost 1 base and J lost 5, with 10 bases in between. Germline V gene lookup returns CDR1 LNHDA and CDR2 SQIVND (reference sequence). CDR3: CASSIALPGDTQYF. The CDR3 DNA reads TGTGCCAGTAGTATAGCCCTCCCCGGAGATACGCAGTATTTT. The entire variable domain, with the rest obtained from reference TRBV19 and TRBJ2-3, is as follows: DGGITQSPKYLFRKEGQNVTLSCEQNLNHDAMYWYRQDPGQGLRLIYYSQIVNDFQKGDIAEGYSVSREKKESFPLTVTSAQKNPTAFYLCASSIALPGDTQYFGPGTRLTVL.

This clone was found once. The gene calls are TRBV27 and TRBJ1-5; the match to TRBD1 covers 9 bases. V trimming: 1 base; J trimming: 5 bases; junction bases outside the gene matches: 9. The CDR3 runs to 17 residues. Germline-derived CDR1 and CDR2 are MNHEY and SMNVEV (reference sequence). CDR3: CASSLFGTGKLYQPQHF. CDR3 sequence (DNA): TGTGCCAGCAGTTTATTTGGGACAGGGAAATTATATCAGCCCCAGCATTTT.

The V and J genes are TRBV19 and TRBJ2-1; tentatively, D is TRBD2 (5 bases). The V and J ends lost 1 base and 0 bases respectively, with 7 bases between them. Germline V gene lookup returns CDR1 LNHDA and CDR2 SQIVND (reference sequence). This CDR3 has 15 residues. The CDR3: CASSIGGNSYNEQFF. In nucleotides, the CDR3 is TGTGCCAGTAGTATAGGAGGGAACTCCTACAATGAGCAGTTCTTC. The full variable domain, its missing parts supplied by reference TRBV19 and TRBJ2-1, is DGGITQSPKYLFRKEGQNVTLSCEQNLNHDAMYWYRQDPGQGLRLIYYSQIVNDFQKGDIAEGYSVSREKKESFPLTVTSAQKNPTAFYLCASSIGGNSYNEQFFGPGTRLTVL.

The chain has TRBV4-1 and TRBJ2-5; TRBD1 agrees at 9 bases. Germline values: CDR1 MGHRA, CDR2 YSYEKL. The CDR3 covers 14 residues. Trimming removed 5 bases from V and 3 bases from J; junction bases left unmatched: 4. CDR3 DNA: TGCGCCAGCAGCTACCGGGACAGGGAAGAGACCCAGTACTTC. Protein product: CASSYRDREETQYF.

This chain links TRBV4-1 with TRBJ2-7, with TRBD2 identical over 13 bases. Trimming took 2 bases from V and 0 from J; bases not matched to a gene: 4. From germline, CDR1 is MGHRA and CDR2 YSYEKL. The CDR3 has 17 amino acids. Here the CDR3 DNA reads TGCGCCAGCAGCCAAACGGGACTAGCGGGACCCTCCTACGAGCAGTACTTC. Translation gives CASSQTGLAGPSYEQYF.

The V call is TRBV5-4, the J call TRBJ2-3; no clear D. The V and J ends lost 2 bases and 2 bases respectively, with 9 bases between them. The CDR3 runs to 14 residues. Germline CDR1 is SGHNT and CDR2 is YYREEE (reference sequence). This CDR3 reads CASSLEEITDTQYF. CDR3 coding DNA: TGTGCCAGCAGCTTAGAGGAAATCACAGATACGCAGTATTTT.

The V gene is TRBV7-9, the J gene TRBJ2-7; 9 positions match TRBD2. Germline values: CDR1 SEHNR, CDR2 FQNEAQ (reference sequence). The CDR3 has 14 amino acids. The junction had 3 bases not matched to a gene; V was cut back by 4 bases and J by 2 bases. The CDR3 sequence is CASSSAGGPYEQYF. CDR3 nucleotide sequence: TGTGCCAGCAGCTCGGCGGGAGGGCCCTACGAGCAGTACTTC.

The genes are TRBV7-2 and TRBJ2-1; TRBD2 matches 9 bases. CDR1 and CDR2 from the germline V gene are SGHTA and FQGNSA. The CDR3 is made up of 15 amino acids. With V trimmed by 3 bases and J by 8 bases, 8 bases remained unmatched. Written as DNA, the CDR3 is TGTGCCAGCAGCTTGGGGTGGACTAGCGTCGATGAGCAGTTCTTC. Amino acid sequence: CASSLGWTSVDEQFF.

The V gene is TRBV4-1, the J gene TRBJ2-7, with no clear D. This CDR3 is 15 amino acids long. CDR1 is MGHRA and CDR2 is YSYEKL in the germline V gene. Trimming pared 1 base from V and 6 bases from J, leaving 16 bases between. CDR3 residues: CASSQVVTPLGEQYF. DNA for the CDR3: TGCGCCAGCAGCCAAGTAGTAACCCCTCTTGGCGAGCAGTACTTC.

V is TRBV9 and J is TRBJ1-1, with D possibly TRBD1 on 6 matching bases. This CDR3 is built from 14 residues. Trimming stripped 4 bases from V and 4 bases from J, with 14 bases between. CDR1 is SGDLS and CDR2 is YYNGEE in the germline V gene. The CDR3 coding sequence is TGTGCCAGCAGCCACGAAGGGGGTTTCACTGAAGCTTTCTTT. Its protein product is CASSHEGGFTEAFF.

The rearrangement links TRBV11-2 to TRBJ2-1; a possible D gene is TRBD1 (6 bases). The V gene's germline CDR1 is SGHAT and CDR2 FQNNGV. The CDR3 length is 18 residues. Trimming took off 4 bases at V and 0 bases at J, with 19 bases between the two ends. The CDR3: CASSSRSGTRSSYNEQFF. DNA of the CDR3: TGTGCCAGCAGCTCGCGATCCGGGACAAGGAGCTCCTACAATGAGCAGTTCTTC.

CDR3 sequence reads: CASIQGANQPQHF. CDR3 nucleotide sequence: TGTGCCAGCATACAGGGGGCGAATCAGCCCCAGCATTTT. This rearrangement joins TRBV2 to TRBJ1-5; 9 positions match TRBD1. The CDR3 contains 13 residues. V was pared by 7 bases and J by 4 bases, with 2 bases of the junction left unmatched. Germline V CDR1 and CDR2: SNHLY, FYNNEI.

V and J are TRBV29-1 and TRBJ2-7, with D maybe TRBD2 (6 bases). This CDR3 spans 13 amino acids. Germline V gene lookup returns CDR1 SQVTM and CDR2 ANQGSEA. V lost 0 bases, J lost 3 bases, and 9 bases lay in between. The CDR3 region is CSVEDQGGYEQYF. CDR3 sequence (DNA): TGCAGCGTTGAAGATCAGGGAGGCTACGAGCAGTACTTC.

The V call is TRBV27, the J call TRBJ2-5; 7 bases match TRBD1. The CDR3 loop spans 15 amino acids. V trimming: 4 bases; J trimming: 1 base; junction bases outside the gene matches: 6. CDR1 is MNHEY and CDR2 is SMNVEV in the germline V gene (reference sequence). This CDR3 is CASSSGTDIQETQYF. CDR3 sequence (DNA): TGTGCCAGCAGTTCCGGGACAGACATCCAAGAGACCCAGTACTTC.

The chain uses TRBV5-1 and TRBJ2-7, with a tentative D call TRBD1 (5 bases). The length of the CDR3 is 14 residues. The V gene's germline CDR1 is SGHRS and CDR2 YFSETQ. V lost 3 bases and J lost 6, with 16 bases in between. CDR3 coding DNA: TGCGCCAGCAGCTCAATTGGTAGTACAGGCGAGCAGTACTTC. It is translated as CASSSIGSTGEQYF.